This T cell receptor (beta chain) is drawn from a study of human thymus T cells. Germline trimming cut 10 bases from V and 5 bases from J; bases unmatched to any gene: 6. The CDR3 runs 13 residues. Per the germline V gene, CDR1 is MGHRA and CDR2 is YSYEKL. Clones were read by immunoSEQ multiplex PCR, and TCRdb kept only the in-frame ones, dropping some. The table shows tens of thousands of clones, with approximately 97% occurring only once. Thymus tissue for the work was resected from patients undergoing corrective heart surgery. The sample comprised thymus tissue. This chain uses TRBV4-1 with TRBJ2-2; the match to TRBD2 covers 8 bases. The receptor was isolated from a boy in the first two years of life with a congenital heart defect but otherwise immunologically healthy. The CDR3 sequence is CATTGGPTGELFF. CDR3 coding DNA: TGCGCCACCACGGGGGGGCCGACCGGGGAGCTGTTTTTT.